These T cell receptor beta chains were read from a single sample in a study of blood T cell repertoires in COVID-19. Clones were read by immunoSEQ multiplex PCR, and TCRdb kept only the in-frame ones, dropping some. Among over 150,000 clones, about 80% were seen once, and the ten largest hold 29%. The source material was peripheral blood. These receptors all come from a woman between 55 and 75 years old with acute or convalescent COVID-19. The CDR3 runs from the conserved cysteine through the conserved F or W. The D gene is left open where the match is weak.

>TRBV5-1|TRBD1|TRBJ1-1
CASSSGQEILNTEAFF
>TRBV5-7|TRBD1|TRBJ2-2
CASSSTGTVRWTGELFF
>TRBV29-1|TRBD2|TRBJ2-3
CSFSLLASPRADTQYF
>TRBV5-8|TRBD1|TRBJ1-3
CASSLMTGGTGNTIYF
>TRBV28|TRBD1|TRBJ1-4
CASTRTGSEKLFF
>TRBV11-3|NA|TRBJ2-7
CASSLQDGGSYEQYF
>TRBV28|NA|TRBJ1-5
CASSLVTAQHF
>TRBV7-9|NA|TRBJ1-6
CASSATGSYNSPLHF
>TRBV29-1|NA|TRBJ2-5
CSVRTDQETQYF
>TRBV6-5|TRBD2|TRBJ2-3
CASKLGGADTQYF
>TRBV5-4|NA|TRBJ1-5
CASSLGPTKQPQHF
>TRBV10-2|NA|TRBJ1-6
CASSETQGQNSPLHF
>TRBV11-2|NA|TRBJ1-2
CASSLTLPKYGYTF
>TRBV6-5|TRBD1|TRBJ2-7
CASRPTGTGFYEQYF
>TRBV6-2/TRBV6-3|TRBD2|TRBJ2-1
CASSYLGGEYNEQFF
>TRBV25-1|TRBD1|TRBJ2-3
CASRNAGQVF
>TRBV7-3|NA|TRBJ2-7
CASSLGSEYEQYF
>TRBV5-5|NA|TRBJ2-3
CASSLDYGNTDTQYF
>TRBV4-2|NA|TRBJ2-5
CASSQAGLSQETQYF
>TRBV5-1|NA|TRBJ1-5
CASSLVAGVDQPQHF
>TRBV27|TRBD1|TRBJ2-5
CASSSPGQKETQYF
>TRBV7-2|TRBD1|TRBJ2-7
CASSPQGQGVNYEQYF
>TRBV6-2/TRBV6-3|NA|TRBJ1-5
CASSDTRGSQPQHF
>TRBV14|TRBD1|TRBJ2-3
CASSQDRGQKQYF
>TRBV5-5|NA|TRBJ1-3
CASSLVEGSGNTIYF
>TRBV6-5|NA|TRBJ2-1
CASSYSPGYNEQFF
>TRBV7-2|NA|TRBJ1-1
CASSPRGTRGGSTEAFF
>TRBV6-2/TRBV6-3|TRBD1|TRBJ1-1
CASSYFAGGTEAFF
>TRBV5-6|TRBD1|TRBJ1-1
CASSRTGNTEAFF
>TRBV5-6|TRBD2|TRBJ2-3
CASSLGPPLGGEIDTQYF
>TRBV5-4|TRBD1|TRBJ1-1
CASSLGQSNTEAFF